This T cell receptor (beta chain) was captured by sequencing in a study of post-analysis software for immune sequencing data. Background on the study: There were relapsing-remitting, secondary progressive and progressive-relapsing multiple sclerosis among the disease courses included. Study observations and caveats: Significantly decreased normalized Chao1 diversity was recorded for multiple sclerosis patients relative to controls. Roughly five TRBV segments were more frequent in patients than controls; TRBV5-6, TRBV5-1 and TRBV20-1 belonged to this group. Strong co-clustering by F measure was evident for samples that had been prepared in the same batch.

The TCR beta cDNA libraries carried unique molecular identifiers. Input populations of roughly 0.9 to 10 million T cells gave rise to roughly 0.5 million cDNA molecules. TCRdb re-analysed the PCR reads in MiXCR, keeping a single row per CDR3 protein. The sample consists of around 710,000 distinct CDR3 sequences, roughly 46% of them appearing once. To note about this clonotype: As yet, its antigen is unknown.

This CDR3 region has 12 residues. Trimming cost V 10 bases and J 1 base, with 9 bases left between them. Germline CDR1 SGHTA, CDR2 FQGNSA. This receptor was identified in a girl under 18 with multiple sclerosis. This chain uses TRBV7-2 with TRBJ2-3; D not certain. The sequencing sample was made of blood. CDR3 in amino acids: CATKFGTDTQYF. Written as DNA, the CDR3 is TGTGCCACCAAGTTCGGCACAGATACGCAGTATTTT.